The 7 T cell receptor beta chains reported below all come from one sample, sequenced in a study of blood T cell repertoires in COVID-19. Measured with immunoSEQ multiplex PCR; TCRdb has only the in-frame clones, and not every one. This sample has about 160,000 clones, with 85% found just once. Sequencing used peripheral blood. Source of these receptors: a woman in her sixties with COVID-19, enrolled during active disease.

The chain carries TRBV18 and TRBJ1-4, with TRBD1 identical over 9 bases. Germline V gives CDR1 KGHSH, CDR2 LQKENI. Trimming removed 4 bases from V and 7 bases from J; junction bases left unmatched: 10. The CDR3 consists of 16 residues. The CDR3 here is CASSRSQGQGFEKLFF. In DNA form, the CDR3 reads TGTGCCAGCTCACGCTCCCAGGGACAGGGTTTTGAAAAACTGTTTTTT.

This clone has a handful of counts. This chain uses TRBV3-1 (or the pseudogene TRBV3-2) with TRBJ1-2; possible D gene TRBD1, 5 bases. Trimming stripped 0 bases from V and 4 bases from J, with 15 bases between. Germline loops: CDR1 LGHDT, CDR2 YNNKEL (reference sequence). This CDR3 has 16 residues. The CDR3 bases are TGTGCCAGCAGCCAAGATCTTTGGGGGGTTCTCTATGGCTACACCTTC. Amino acid sequence: CASSQDLWGVLYGYTF.

As for this clone: Additional DNA sequences in this sample encode the identical CDR3. V is TRBV19 and J is TRBJ2-5; weak D call: TRBD1 (6 bases). The CDR3 consists of 13 residues. Trimming cost V 3 bases and J 2 bases, with 7 bases left between them. The germline gives CDR1 LNHDA, CDR2 SQIVND (reference sequence). CDR3 residues: CASSITGQETQYF. In DNA, the CDR3 is TGTGCCAGTAGTATTACAGGGCAAGAGACCCAGTACTTC.

The chain joins TRBV10-3 to TRBJ2-5; 13 bases fit TRBD2. CDR1 is ENHRY and CDR2 is SYGVKD in the germline V gene. Unmatched junction bases numbered 7, after V lost 2 bases and J lost 7 bases. The CDR3 contains 16 residues. The CDR3 region is CAISEGTSGTLGTQYF. CDR3 sequence (DNA): TGTGCCATCAGTGAGGGGACTAGCGGGACCCTCGGGACCCAGTACTTC.

The chain recombines TRBV9 with TRBJ1-2, with 8 nucleotides matching TRBD1. V trimming: 5 bases; J trimming: 0 bases; junction bases outside the gene matches: 12. CDR3 length: 17 amino acids. Germline-derived CDR1 and CDR2 are SGDLS and YYNGEE. CDR3 DNA: TGTGCCAGCAGTAAAGACAGGGGAACCCACTCTAACTATGGCTACACCTTC. Translation gives CASSKDRGTHSNYGYTF.

This clone showed up just once. The rearrangement joins TRBV27 to TRBJ2-7; 13 bases match TRBD2. The V gene end was trimmed by 4 bases and the J gene end by 5 bases; junction bases not matched to a gene: 11. The CDR3 has 17 residues. Per germline, CDR1 MNHEY and CDR2 SMNVEV (reference sequence). CDR3 nucleotides: TGTGCCAGCAGTTCACTAGCGGGAGGGCCTCCTTTGCACGAGCAGTACTTC. Encoded protein: CASSSLAGGPPLHEQYF.

This clone was detected once. The chain has TRBV11-2 and TRBJ1-1, with D possibly being TRBD1 (6 bases). This CDR3 contains 15 residues. V shed 6 bases and J shed 7 bases, with 21 bases lying between them. Per the germline V gene, CDR1 is SGHAT and CDR2 is FQNNGV. Here the CDR3 reads CASSASGQVSLEAFF. For the CDR3, the DNA is TGTGCCAGCAGTGCCTCGGGACAAGTTAGCCTTGAAGCTTTCTTT.